The 24 T cell receptor beta chains listed next were all sequenced from one sample in a study of cytomegalovirus exposure and HLA in healthy donors. PCR primers comprised 60 Vbeta and 13 Jbeta primers. Clones were read by immunoSEQ multiplex PCR, and TCRdb kept only the in-frame ones, dropping some. The sample contains 200,000 to 300,000 clones, just under 80% of which appear only once. The material sequenced was PBMCs. The receptors were gathered from a boy younger than 18 in good health and CMV-seronegative.

This clone came up once. The rearrangement links TRBV10-2 to TRBJ1-5; TRBD1 matches at 7 bases. This CDR3 is 14 amino acids long. With V trimmed by 6 bases and J by 6 bases, 8 bases remained unmatched. Germline assignment: CDR1 WSHSY and CDR2 SAAADI. CDR3 bases: TGCGCCAGCAGACCAGAACAGGGGACTCAGCCCCAGCATTTT. This codes for CASRPEQGTQPQHF.

The chain combines TRBV15 with TRBJ2-3; the D gene is possibly TRBD2 (6 bases). CDR1 and CDR2 (germline): LNHNV, YYDKDF (reference sequence). Trimming removed 2 bases from V and 5 bases from J, with 11 bases in between. The CDR3 spans 14 residues. The CDR3 here is CATSRPHGGDTQYF. The CDR3 bases are TGTGCCACCAGCAGACCCCACGGGGGAGATACGCAGTATTTT. Using reference TRBV15 and TRBJ2-3 for the parts outside the CDR3, the full variable domain is DAMVIQNPRYQVTQFGKPVTLSCSQTLNHNVMYWYQQKSSQAPKLLFHYYDKDFNNEADTPDNFQSRRPNTSFCFLDIRSPGLGDTAMYLCATSRPHGGDTQYFGPGTRLTVL.

The genes are TRBV7-9 and TRBJ2-3; 12 positions match TRBD2. The CDR3 sequence is 16 residues long. Losses at the gene ends were 3 bases for V and 5 bases for J; bases not matched to a gene: 6. CDR1 and CDR2 from the germline V gene are SEHNR and FQNEAQ (reference sequence). This CDR3 reads CASSFLAGGRKDTQYF. The CDR3 DNA reads TGTGCCAGCAGCTTCCTAGCGGGGGGGCGTAAAGATACGCAGTATTTT.

The rearrangement joins TRBV5-5 to TRBJ2-7, with 8 nucleotides matching TRBD2. This CDR3 has 18 amino acids. V lost 3 bases to trimming and J lost 3 bases; unmatched junction nucleotides: 17. The germline V gene has CDR1 SGHKS and CDR2 YYEKEE (reference sequence). The CDR3 reads CASSSLGAGGHPLYEQYF. CDR3 nucleotide sequence: TGTGCCAGCAGCTCCCTTGGGGCGGGGGGCCACCCCCTCTACGAGCAGTACTTC.

The genes are TRBV13 and TRBJ2-7; 8 positions agree with TRBD2. The germline gives CDR1 PRHDT, CDR2 FYEKMQ (reference sequence). J was trimmed by 2 bases and V by 6 bases; bases with no gene match: 6. This CDR3 region has 14 residues. CDR3 region: CASRRAGGPYEQYF. The CDR3 DNA sequence: TGTGCCAGCAGAAGGGCGGGGGGCCCCTACGAGCAGTACTTC.

V usage is TRBV7-8 and J usage is TRBJ2-5, with 7 bases fitting TRBD2. CDR1 SGHVS and CDR2 FQNEAQ come from the germline V gene. The length of the CDR3 is 16 residues. V lost 2 bases to trimming and J lost 5 bases; unmatched junction nucleotides: 11. The DNA for the CDR3 is TGTGCCAGCAGCTTATCTCAACGCGGGAGTGGGGAGACCCAGTACTTC. Translation gives CASSLSQRGSGETQYF.

This chain links TRBV27 with TRBJ1-1; 11 bases match TRBD1. The CDR3 loop spans 16 amino acids. V lost 0 bases and J lost 4; bases outside the gene matches: 4. Germline V lookup: CDR1 MNHEY, CDR2 SMNVEV (reference sequence). CDR3 sequence: CASSLSAGTGGTEAFF. DNA of the CDR3: TGTGCCAGCAGTTTATCGGCTGGGACAGGGGGCACTGAAGCTTTCTTT.

The rearrangement links TRBV12-2 to TRBJ1-1. TRBV12-2 is a recognized pseudogene. The CDR3 contains 15 residues. In DNA, the CDR3 is TGTGCAAGTCGCCCCTGCGGGGCGGAGGGGACTGAAGCTTTCTTT. Protein product: CASRPCGAEGTEAFF.

As for this clone: The sample contains more than one DNA sequence encoding this CDR3. The chain has TRBV30 and TRBJ1-5, with D possibly TRBD1 on 5 matching bases. Trimming stripped 1 base from V and 4 bases from J, with 8 bases between. There are 13 residues in the CDR3. Germline V gene sequence: CDR1 GTSNPN, CDR2 SVGIG (reference sequence). The CDR3 DNA follows: TGTGCCTGGAGTGGGGGCCCTAATCAGCCCCAGCATTTT. This sequence encodes CAWSGGPNQPQHF.

The chain employs TRBV19 and TRBJ1-4, with D perhaps matching TRBD1 (6 bases). Trimming pared 4 bases from V and 5 bases from J, leaving 11 bases between. Germline CDR1 and CDR2: LNHDA and SQIVND (reference sequence). The CDR3 covers 14 residues. CDR3 DNA sequence: TGTGCCAGTAGTACCTTGCAGGGGAATGAAAAACTGTTTTTT. As protein: CASSTLQGNEKLFF.

The gene calls are TRBV9 and TRBJ2-1; 12 bases are a match to TRBD1. Trimming cost V 5 bases and J 0 bases; bases outside gene matches: 12. Germline V lookup: CDR1 SGDLS, CDR2 YYNGEE. The CDR3 consists of 19 residues. This CDR3 is CASSRRVKGQGASYNEQFF. The CDR3 DNA follows: TGTGCCAGCAGTCGTAGGGTTAAGGGACAGGGGGCCTCCTACAATGAGCAGTTCTTC. Full variable domain (missing parts from reference TRBV9 and TRBJ2-1): DSGVTQTPKHLITATGQRVTLRCSPRSGDLSVYWYQQSLDQGLQFLIQYYNGEERAKGNILERFSAQQFPDLHSELNLSSLELGDSALYFCASSRRVKGQGASYNEQFFGPGTRLTVL.

The chain uses TRBV2 and TRBJ1-1; 10 nucleotides match TRBD1. This CDR3 is 17 amino acids long. J gave up 4 bases and V 5 bases, and 13 bases lay outside the gene matches. CDR1 is SNHLY and CDR2 is FYNNEI in the germline V gene. The CDR3 region has the DNA TGTGCCAGCAGTTACCCCGGGACAGGGGATTTTGGCACTGAAGCTTTCTTT. As protein: CASSYPGTGDFGTEAFF.

This chain joins TRBV30 and TRBJ1-1, with 12 bases fitting TRBD1. CDR1 and CDR2 (germline): GTSNPN, SVGIG (reference sequence). The CDR3 has 16 amino acids. With 3 bases clipped from V and 10 bases from J, the junction kept 15 bases outside the gene matches. CDR3 sequence: CAWSAPGQGALVGAFF. In DNA, the CDR3 is TGTGCCTGGAGCGCTCCGGGACAGGGGGCCTTGGTGGGAGCTTTCTTT.

This clone was counted once. V is TRBV6-5 and J is TRBJ2-3; 8 bases map to TRBD2. Losses at the gene ends were 4 bases for V and 2 bases for J; bases not matched to a gene: 8. The germline CDR1 and CDR2 sequences are MNHEY and SVGAGI. The CDR3 extends over 16 amino acids. CDR3 amino acids: CASSLLSGDPTDTQYF. DNA of the CDR3: TGTGCCAGCAGTTTACTTAGCGGGGACCCCACAGATACGCAGTATTTT.

Only a few counts were recorded for this clone. The V and J genes are TRBV29-1 and TRBJ2-7; 11 nucleotides match TRBD1. The CDR3 has 15 residues. Germline-derived CDR1 and CDR2 are SQVTM and ANQGSEA. V shed 1 base, J shed 4 bases, and the junction held 6 bases outside the gene matches. CDR3 DNA sequence: TGCAGCGTTGAAGGGGGTGGACAGGGGGCGTACGAGCAGTACTTC. Encoded protein: CSVEGGGQGAYEQYF.

This chain connects TRBV7-2 to TRBJ2-5; D not resolved. The CDR3 is 13 residues long. Trimming removed 7 bases from V and 4 bases from J, with 13 bases in between. Germline V CDR1 and CDR2: SGHTA, FQGNSA. In DNA, the CDR3 is TGTGCCAGCACTTCGAAACTGCGAGAGACCCAGTACTTC. Its translation is CASTSKLRETQYF.

This chain connects TRBV19 to TRBJ1-2; TRBD1 matches 9 bases. V shed 4 bases, J shed 5 bases, and the junction held 5 bases outside the gene matches. The CDR3 contains 14 residues. CDR1 is LNHDA and CDR2 is SQIVND in the germline V gene (reference sequence). The CDR3 loop is CASSTTGGRYGYTF. CDR3 coding DNA: TGTGCCAGTAGTACAACAGGGGGCCGTTATGGCTACACCTTC.

This rearrangement joins TRBV30 to TRBJ2-1; 11 nucleotides line up with TRBD2. Germline lookup yields CDR1 GTSNPN and CDR2 SVGIG (reference sequence). V dropped 5 bases and J dropped 4; count of bases not matched to a gene: 16. This CDR3 is built from 18 residues. The chain's CDR3 is CAWAVGHPGLAAYNEQFF. The DNA of the CDR3 is TGTGCCTGGGCGGTGGGACATCCGGGACTAGCGGCTTACAATGAGCAGTTCTTC.

V usage is TRBV2 and J usage is TRBJ2-7; 11 nucleotides line up with TRBD2. The J segment lost 7 bases and the V segment lost 3 bases, leaving 2 bases of the junction unmatched. The CDR3 has 13 amino acids. The germline CDR1 and CDR2 sequences are SNHLY and FYNNEI. CDR3 sequence reads: CASSDLAGGEQYF. The DNA for the CDR3 is TGTGCCAGCAGTGATCTAGCGGGAGGTGAGCAGTACTTC. Together with reference TRBV2 and TRBJ2-7, the CDR3 gives the full variable domain: EPEVTQTPSHQVTQMGQEVILRCVPISNHLYFYWYRQILGQKVEFLVSFYNNEISEKSEIFDDQFSVERPDGSNFTLKIRSTKLEDSAMYFCASSDLAGGEQYFGPGTRLTVT.

This clone has more than one count but fewer than ten. The genes are TRBV6-1 and TRBJ1-2, with D possibly matching TRBD1 (5 bases). Between the trimmed V and J ends, which lost 8 bases and 0 bases, there was a span of 10 bases. Germline CDR1 and CDR2: MNHNS and SASEGT. There are 13 residues in the CDR3. The CDR3 DNA reads as TGTGCCAGCCTTTTGACAGCTAACTATGGCTACACCTTC. Residues: CASLLTANYGYTF.

This clone was picked up a small number of times. This sequence joins TRBV29-1 and TRBJ1-2; D ambiguous. The CDR3 length is 11 residues. Deletions cut 4 bases from V and 4 bases from J, with 7 bases between. Germline assignment: CDR1 SQVTM and CDR2 ANQGSEA. CDR3 loop: CSVGELYGYTF. Written as DNA, the CDR3 is TGCAGCGTTGGGGAGCTCTATGGCTACACCTTC.

This clone was counted a single time. The gene calls are TRBV5-4 and TRBJ1-2; TRBD1 is a possible D gene (6 bases). V was shortened by 4 bases and J by 6 bases, with 13 bases between the two germline ends. The CDR3 runs to 13 residues. Germline assignment: CDR1 SGHNT and CDR2 YYREEE (reference sequence). The CDR3, as DNA: TGTGCCAGCAGCCAAGGCCCAGGGGATGGCTACACCTTC. It codes for CASSQGPGDGYTF.

This chain joins TRBV7-9 and TRBJ2-7; D is perhaps TRBD2 (5 bases). V was clipped by 1 base and J by 2 bases, with 9 bases between them. Germline V lookup: CDR1 SEHNR, CDR2 FQNEAQ (reference sequence). CDR3 length equals 14 residues. CDR3 in amino acids: CASSLDSGTYEQYF. The CDR3 bases are TGTGCCAGCAGCTTAGACTCCGGGACCTACGAGCAGTACTTC.

The gene calls are TRBV18 and TRBJ1-2; 9 nucleotides match TRBD1. J was trimmed by 2 bases and V by 0 bases; bases with no gene match: 7. Germline V gene sequence: CDR1 KGHSH, CDR2 LQKENI. This CDR3 has 17 amino acids. The CDR3 DNA follows: TGTGCCAGCTCACCACCGCCGGGACAGGGCCCCAACTATGGCTACACCTTC. Protein sequence: CASSPPPGQGPNYGYTF.